This TCR beta chain originates from a study of T cell responses to AZD1222 COVID-19 vaccine (dated by TCRdb to about 2021). Concerning the study at large: AZD1222 recipients given second doses at about 4 weeks or at about 12 weeks were pooled, since spike-specific TCR depth and breadth were not found to differ between the two schedules. A total of just over 230 trial participants underwent TCR sequencing, of whom around 200 received two doses of AZD1222 and roughly 25 received two doses of the MenACWY control vaccine. Trial participants were enrolled into age subgroups of 18-55, 56-69 and 70-plus years, which contained about 150, 27 and 61 TCR-sequenced participants, respectively.

The germline V gene yields SNHLY for CDR1 and FYNNEI for CDR2. Taken from cysteine to phenylalanine, the CDR3 has 12 residues. The CDR3 DNA has 36 bases and is translated from base 1. V loses 6 bases, J loses 2 bases, and the germline ends lie 5 bases apart. Comment on this clone: Its antigen is not yet known. No much larger clonotype is one base removed from it; base qualities were not supplied.

Sample time point, as interpreted from the label and publication: baseline before first vaccination. Vaccinee samples were obtained from the UK trials COV001 and COV002, which included a single-blind randomized controlled phase 2/3 trial of AZD1222 (ChAdOx1 nCoV-19) in healthy adults. For TCRbeta chain sequencing, PBMC samples were collected from trial participants at day 0 and at day 28 after the second dose. The CDR3 regions of human TCRbeta chains were analyzed by immunosequencing. The paper's data handling went like this. TCRs in the repertoires were compared against a reference library of SARS-CoV-2-specific TCRs that had been generated with the MIRA antigen-specificity platform. Breadth was defined as the fraction of unique TCRs that were SARS-CoV-2-associated, and depth was defined as the fraction of total T cells that were SARS-CoV-2-associated. Each spike-specific TCR was assigned to its reactive spike region and to a CD4 or CD8 class using the MIRA data. Log10-transformed breadth and depth values were compared by one-way ANOVA with Sidak's multiple comparisons tests. TCRdb stores this immuneACCESS table with in-frame sequences only. Part of the clones is absent; in the studies checked, under half of the shortfall reflects unresolved V genes, and no reason is known for the rest. V and J calls and clone size are those listed in that table; D and trimming were worked out from the DNA. The sample records fewer than 150,000 clones, roughly 87% of which are singletons. Roughly 1.5% of the sample lies in the top ten.

What the research found in general, with its limitations: Because no day 14 peak-response samples were available, repertoires were characterized only after the peak T cell response. The 56-69-year group was small, and its depth increase did not reach significance, likely because of low power. Conclusions about previously exposed vaccinees were limited because only six AZD1222 recipients were SARS-CoV-2 seropositive at baseline. Most participants were white British and females outnumbered males, and the authors suggested that clonal diversity may have been underestimated. Reportedly, almost half of the unique spike-specific TCRs recognized epitopes lying outside the regions that are mutated in the B.1.351 and B.1.1.7 variants. The whole spike protein was spanned by vaccine-associated CD4 TCRs, and dominant responses were seen in regions 160-218 and 743-854. Spike-specific TCR breadth and depth rose significantly after two AZD1222 doses compared with day 0 and with MenACWY recipients.

The sample consisted of peripheral blood, taken on day 0 of AZD1222 vaccination. The TCR sequence derives from an adult in good health. Rearrangement joined TRBV2 to TRBJ1-3; there is no confident call for the D gene. The bases read TGTGCCAGCAGGTACGCTGGAAACACCATATATTTT. This gives the protein CASRYAGNTIYF. The full variable domain, with segments outside the CDR3 supplied by the reference TRBV2 and TRBJ1-3 proteins, appears as EPEVTQTPSHQVTQMGQEVILRCVPISNHLYFYWYRQILGQKVEFLVSFYNNEISEKSEIFDDQFSVERPDGSNFTLKIRSTKLEDSAMYFCASRYAGNTIYFGEGSWLTVV.